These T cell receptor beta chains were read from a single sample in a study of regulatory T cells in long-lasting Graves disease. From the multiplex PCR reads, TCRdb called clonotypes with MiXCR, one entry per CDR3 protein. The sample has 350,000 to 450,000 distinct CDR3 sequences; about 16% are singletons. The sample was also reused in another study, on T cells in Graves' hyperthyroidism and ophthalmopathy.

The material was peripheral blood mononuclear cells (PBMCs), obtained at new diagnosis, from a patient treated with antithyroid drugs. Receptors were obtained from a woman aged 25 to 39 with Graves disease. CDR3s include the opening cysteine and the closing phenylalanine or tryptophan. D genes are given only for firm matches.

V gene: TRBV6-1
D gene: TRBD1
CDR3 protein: CASSHQGGTDTQYF

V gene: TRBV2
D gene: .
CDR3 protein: CASGQTVTWTQYF

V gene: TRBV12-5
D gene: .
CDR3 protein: CASGLEGSYNEQFF

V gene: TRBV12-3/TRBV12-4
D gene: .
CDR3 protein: CASSRTADGNTIYF

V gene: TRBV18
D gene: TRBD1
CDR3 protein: CASSPPGQKTDTQYF

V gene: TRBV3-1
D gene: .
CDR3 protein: CASSQGSSLYGYTF

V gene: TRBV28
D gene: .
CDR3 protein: CASTERGRSTDTQYF

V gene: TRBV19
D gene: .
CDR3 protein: CASTPLAGGTGELFF

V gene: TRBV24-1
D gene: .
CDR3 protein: CATSDRQRGYNEQFF

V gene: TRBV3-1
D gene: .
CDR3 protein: CASRGGEQFF

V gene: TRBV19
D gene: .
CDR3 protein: CASSIVGTQANYGYTF

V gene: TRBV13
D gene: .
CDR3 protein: CASSLSRSSGRLDYNEQFF

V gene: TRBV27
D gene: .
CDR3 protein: CASSFGGGNYGYTF

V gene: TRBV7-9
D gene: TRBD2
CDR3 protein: CASSSAGGPSWETQYF

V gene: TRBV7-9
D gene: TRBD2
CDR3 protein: CASSHRGGMVETQYF

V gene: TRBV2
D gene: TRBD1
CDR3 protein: CASRTTGGSYEQYF

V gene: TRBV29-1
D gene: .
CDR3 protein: CSAVALAGVFGNTIYF

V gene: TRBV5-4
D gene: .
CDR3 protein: CASSVWNSGANEKLFF

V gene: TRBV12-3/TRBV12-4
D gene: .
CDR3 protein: CASSLTGMDEQYF

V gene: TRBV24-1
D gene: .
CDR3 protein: CATSDLAGGRQFF

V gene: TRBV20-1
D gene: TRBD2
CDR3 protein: CSAQGTSGRVNEQFF

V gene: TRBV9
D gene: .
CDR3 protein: CASSVLWDIQETQYF

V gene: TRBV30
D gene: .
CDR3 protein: CAWARQYSSYNEQFF

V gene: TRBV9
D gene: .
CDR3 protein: CASSVEKSSYNEQFF